A selection of T cell receptor beta chains follows, all from one sample in a study of shared clonotypes between healthy human individuals. The repertoire was sequenced with immunoSEQ multiplex PCR; TCRdb's copy has only in-frame clones and lacks some. The sample lists nearly 2 million clones; about 94% were seen once. Sequencing used naive CD8+ T cells sorted from blood. Receptors originate from a man aged 18-30 years in good health. The CDR3 runs from the conserved cysteine through the conserved F or W. The order of the fields is V gene, D gene, CDR3 length, clone size, J gene, CDR3 protein, CDR3 DNA. The D gene is left open where the match is weak. Expanded clones are given a class, and other clones once, few, many or no size at all.

v_gene: TRBV27; d_gene: TRBD2; len: 16; abundance: .; j_gene: TRBJ2-2; CDR3aa: CASSPWTSGSTGELFF; CDR3nt: TGTGCCAGCAGTCCCTGGACTAGCGGGTCGACCGGGGAGCTGTTTTTT
v_gene: TRBV29-1; d_gene: .; len: 13; abundance: .; j_gene: TRBJ2-7; CDR3aa: CSVEDRVSYEQYF; CDR3nt: TGCAGCGTTGAAGACAGGGTCTCCTACGAGCAGTACTTC
v_gene: TRBV7-6; d_gene: TRBD2; len: 20; abundance: .; j_gene: TRBJ2-5; CDR3aa: CASSFYQPRTSGRAGETQYF; CDR3nt: TGTGCCAGCAGCTTCTACCAGCCTCGGACTAGCGGGAGGGCCGGAGAGACCCAGTACTTC
v_gene: TRBV7-9; d_gene: .; len: 13; abundance: .; j_gene: TRBJ1-1; CDR3aa: CASSFRALSEAFF; CDR3nt: TGTGCCAGCAGCTTTAGGGCGTTATCTGAAGCTTTCTTT
v_gene: TRBV7-9; d_gene: .; len: 13; abundance: .; j_gene: TRBJ2-7; CDR3aa: CASDWEGLGEQYF; CDR3nt: TGTGCCAGTGACTGGGAAGGGCTTGGCGAGCAGTACTTC
v_gene: TRBV13; d_gene: .; len: 14; abundance: .; j_gene: TRBJ1-2; CDR3aa: CASTRGTFNYGYTF; CDR3nt: TGTGCCAGCACCCGGGGGACGTTTAACTATGGCTACACCTTC
v_gene: TRBV25-1; d_gene: .; len: 18; abundance: .; j_gene: TRBJ1-1; CDR3aa: CASSDSGQIGFGTVGAFF; CDR3nt: TGTGCCAGCAGTGATTCCGGGCAGATCGGTTTCGGTACCGTCGGCGCTTTCTTT
v_gene: TRBV9; d_gene: .; len: 15; abundance: .; j_gene: TRBJ1-5; CDR3aa: CAMARGQTGNQPQHF; CDR3nt: TGTGCCATGGCTAGGGGCCAAACGGGCAATCAGCCCCAGCATTTT
v_gene: TRBV11-2; d_gene: .; len: 14; abundance: .; j_gene: TRBJ1-1; CDR3aa: CASSFEDRYTEAFF; CDR3nt: TGTGCCAGCAGCTTCGAAGACAGATACACTGAAGCTTTCTTT
v_gene: TRBV10-3; d_gene: .; len: 14; abundance: .; j_gene: TRBJ1-5; CDR3aa: CATETVNSNQPQHF; CDR3nt: TGTGCCACGGAGACAGTGAATAGCAATCAGCCCCAGCATTTT
v_gene: TRBV4-2; d_gene: .; len: 15; abundance: .; j_gene: TRBJ1-2; CDR3aa: CASSQEKRAREDYTF; CDR3nt: TGTGCCAGCAGCCAAGAGAAACGGGCCAGGGAAGACTACACCTTC
v_gene: TRBV4-1; d_gene: .; len: 15; abundance: .; j_gene: TRBJ2-5; CDR3aa: CASSQRRGPQETQYF; CDR3nt: TGCGCCAGCAGCCAAAGGAGGGGTCCCCAAGAGACCCAGTACTTC
v_gene: TRBV4-3; d_gene: .; len: 15; abundance: .; j_gene: TRBJ2-7; CDR3aa: CASSQDRGAAYEQYF; CDR3nt: TGCGCCAGCAGCCAAGACAGGGGAGCGGCGTACGAGCAGTACTTC
v_gene: TRBV15; d_gene: .; len: 16; abundance: .; j_gene: TRBJ1-2; CDR3aa: CATSRGQAELNYGYTF; CDR3nt: TGTGCCACCAGCAGAGGGCAAGCAGAGCTTAACTATGGCTACACCTTC
v_gene: TRBV4-1; d_gene: TRBD1; len: 15; abundance: .; j_gene: TRBJ1-3; CDR3aa: CASSQDRGAGNTIYF; CDR3nt: TGCGCCAGCAGCCAGGACAGGGGCGCTGGAAACACCATATATTTT
v_gene: TRBV29-1; d_gene: .; len: 10; abundance: .; j_gene: TRBJ2-3; CDR3aa: CSVARDTQYF; CDR3nt: TGCAGCGTGGCCCGAGATACGCAGTATTTT
v_gene: TRBV2; d_gene: .; len: 16; abundance: .; j_gene: TRBJ2-7; CDR3aa: CASSNDRDFDTYEQYF; CDR3nt: TGTGCCAGCAGCAACGACCGGGACTTCGATACTTACGAGCAGTACTTC
v_gene: TRBV28; d_gene: .; len: 13; abundance: .; j_gene: TRBJ2-7; CDR3aa: CASRGVSSYEQYF; CDR3nt: TGTGCCAGCAGGGGGGTTAGTTCCTACGAGCAGTACTTC
v_gene: TRBV5-4; d_gene: .; len: 18; abundance: .; j_gene: TRBJ1-2; CDR3aa: CASSQSPVGPIANYGYTF; CDR3nt: TGTGCCAGCAGCCAATCCCCAGTAGGGCCAATCGCTAACTATGGCTACACCTTC
v_gene: TRBV7-9; d_gene: .; len: 16; abundance: once; j_gene: TRBJ2-2; CDR3aa: CASSPNGRGNTGELFF; CDR3nt: TGTGCCAGCAGCCCTAACGGCAGGGGCAACACCGGGGAGCTGTTTTTT
v_gene: TRBV7-9; d_gene: TRBD2; len: 16; abundance: .; j_gene: TRBJ2-5; CDR3aa: CASSNRAGEGQETQYF; CDR3nt: TGTGCCAGCAGCAACCGAGCGGGAGAGGGACAAGAGACCCAGTACTTC
v_gene: TRBV6-1; d_gene: .; len: 15; abundance: .; j_gene: TRBJ2-7; CDR3aa: CASNPGLANSYEQYF; CDR3nt: TGTGCCAGCAACCCTGGTCTAGCGAACTCCTACGAGCAGTACTTC
v_gene: TRBV7-9; d_gene: TRBD2; len: 16; abundance: .; j_gene: TRBJ2-7; CDR3aa: CASSLAGLAGSYEQYF; CDR3nt: TGTGCCAGCAGCTTAGCGGGACTAGCGGGGTCTTACGAGCAGTACTTC
v_gene: TRBV27; d_gene: .; len: 14; abundance: .; j_gene: TRBJ2-5; CDR3aa: CASSLRGESETQYF; CDR3nt: TGTGCCAGCAGTTTAAGAGGGGAATCAGAGACCCAGTACTTC
v_gene: TRBV6-5; d_gene: TRBD1; len: 14; abundance: .; j_gene: TRBJ2-1; CDR3aa: CASSTGGNHNEQFF; CDR3nt: TGTGCCAGCAGTACAGGGGGAAACCACAATGAGCAGTTCTTC
v_gene: TRBV7-9; d_gene: TRBD2; len: 15; abundance: .; j_gene: TRBJ2-1; CDR3aa: CASSPGLGADNEQFF; CDR3nt: TGTGCCAGCAGCCCAGGACTAGGAGCGGACAATGAGCAGTTCTTC
v_gene: TRBV9; d_gene: TRBD2; len: 19; abundance: .; j_gene: TRBJ2-1; CDR3aa: CASSVQPSPGLAGGDEQFF; CDR3nt: TGTGCCAGCAGCGTACAACCTAGCCCGGGACTAGCGGGAGGCGATGAGCAGTTCTTC
v_gene: TRBV19; d_gene: .; len: 14; abundance: .; j_gene: TRBJ1-5; CDR3aa: CASSHDRDNQPQHF; CDR3nt: TGTGCCAGTAGCCATGACAGAGACAATCAGCCCCAGCATTTT
v_gene: TRBV5-1; d_gene: .; len: 15; abundance: .; j_gene: TRBJ2-7; CDR3aa: CASSLDPLSSYEQYF; CDR3nt: TGCGCCAGCAGCTTGGACCCCCTGTCCTCCTACGAGCAGTACTTC
v_gene: TRBV4-1; d_gene: TRBD1; len: 12; abundance: .; j_gene: TRBJ2-1; CDR3aa: CASSLTGDEQFF; CDR3nt: TGCGCCAGCAGTCTCACAGGGGATGAGCAGTTCTTC
v_gene: TRBV27; d_gene: .; len: 17; abundance: .; j_gene: TRBJ2-7; CDR3aa: CASSLAPGVQGYYEQYF; CDR3nt: TGTGCCAGCAGTTTAGCACCTGGGGTACAGGGTTACTACGAGCAGTACTTC
v_gene: TRBV5-5; d_gene: .; len: 15; abundance: .; j_gene: TRBJ2-7; CDR3aa: CASSFTPGATYEQYF; CDR3nt: TGTGCCAGCAGCTTTACTCCAGGTGCCACCTACGAGCAGTACTTC
v_gene: TRBV4-1; d_gene: .; len: 14; abundance: .; j_gene: TRBJ1-1; CDR3aa: CASTAGVTNTEAFF; CDR3nt: TGCGCCAGCACGGCAGGGGTTACGAACACTGAAGCTTTCTTT
v_gene: TRBV4-3; d_gene: .; len: 13; abundance: .; j_gene: TRBJ2-1; CDR3aa: CASSQAPYNEQFF; CDR3nt: TGCGCCAGCAGCCAAGCCCCCTACAATGAGCAGTTCTTC
v_gene: TRBV7-2; d_gene: .; len: 13; abundance: .; j_gene: TRBJ2-3; CDR3aa: CASSLGISDTQYF; CDR3nt: TGTGCCAGCAGCTTAGGGATATCTGATACGCAGTATTTT
v_gene: TRBV4-1; d_gene: .; len: 15; abundance: .; j_gene: TRBJ2-7; CDR3aa: CASSQGPALPYEQYF; CDR3nt: TGCGCCAGCAGCCAAGGTCCGGCTTTACCCTACGAGCAGTACTTC
v_gene: TRBV6-1; d_gene: TRBD1; len: 14; abundance: .; j_gene: TRBJ2-7; CDR3aa: CASSGWDSPYEQYF; CDR3nt: TGTGCCAGCAGTGGGTGGGACAGCCCCTACGAGCAGTACTTC
v_gene: TRBV27; d_gene: .; len: 13; abundance: .; j_gene: TRBJ2-5; CDR3aa: CASSILGQETQYF; CDR3nt: TGTGCCAGCAGTATTCTAGGTCAAGAGACCCAGTACTTC
v_gene: TRBV27; d_gene: TRBD2; len: 14; abundance: .; j_gene: TRBJ2-1; CDR3aa: CASSLSSSGRAQFF; CDR3nt: TGTGCCAGCAGTCTATCTTCCAGCGGGAGGGCCCAGTTCTTC
v_gene: TRBV6-5; d_gene: TRBD2; len: 13; abundance: .; j_gene: TRBJ2-2; CDR3aa: CASGLANTGELFF; CDR3nt: TGTGCCAGCGGACTAGCGAACACCGGGGAGCTGTTTTTT
v_gene: TRBV4-1; d_gene: .; len: 16; abundance: .; j_gene: TRBJ2-1; CDR3aa: CASSQDGGGVHNEQFF; CDR3nt: TGCGCCAGCAGCCAAGATGGGGGGGGCGTTCACAATGAGCAGTTCTTC
v_gene: TRBV2; d_gene: TRBD2; len: 13; abundance: .; j_gene: TRBJ2-3; CDR3aa: CASRGTSVDTQYF; CDR3nt: TGTGCCAGCAGGGGGACTAGCGTGGATACGCAGTATTTT
v_gene: TRBV19; d_gene: TRBD1; len: 14; abundance: .; j_gene: TRBJ2-7; CDR3aa: CASSGQGPVYEQYF; CDR3nt: TGTGCCAGTAGTGGACAGGGGCCCGTCTACGAGCAGTACTTC
v_gene: TRBV7-9; d_gene: TRBD1; len: 15; abundance: .; j_gene: TRBJ2-5; CDR3aa: CASSLAGGQGETQYF; CDR3nt: TGTGCCAGCAGCTTAGCCGGGGGACAGGGAGAGACCCAGTACTTC
v_gene: TRBV9; d_gene: TRBD2; len: 15; abundance: .; j_gene: TRBJ2-1; CDR3aa: CASSVTSGSYNEQFF; CDR3nt: TGTGCCAGCAGCGTCACTAGCGGGAGCTACAATGAGCAGTTCTTC
v_gene: TRBV19; d_gene: .; len: 14; abundance: .; j_gene: TRBJ1-5; CDR3aa: CASSIRDTNQPQHF; CDR3nt: TGTGCCAGTAGTATACGGGATACTAATCAGCCCCAGCATTTT
v_gene: TRBV4-1; d_gene: .; len: 12; abundance: .; j_gene: TRBJ1-6; CDR3aa: CASSFGDSPLHF; CDR3nt: TGCGCCAGCAGCTTCGGGGATTCACCCCTCCACTTT
v_gene: TRBV11-2; d_gene: TRBD1; len: 14; abundance: .; j_gene: TRBJ2-7; CDR3aa: CASSLGQGAYEQYF; CDR3nt: TGTGCCAGCAGCCTAGGACAGGGGGCGTACGAGCAGTACTTC
v_gene: TRBV19; d_gene: TRBD2; len: 17; abundance: .; j_gene: TRBJ2-5; CDR3aa: CASSMVGLAVYQETQYF; CDR3nt: TGTGCCAGTAGTATGGTAGGACTAGCGGTGTACCAAGAGACCCAGTACTTC
v_gene: TRBV30; d_gene: TRBD2; len: 14; abundance: .; j_gene: TRBJ2-7; CDR3aa: CAWRLAGEAYEQYF; CDR3nt: TGTGCCTGGCGGCTAGCGGGGGAGGCCTACGAGCAGTACTTC
v_gene: TRBV30; d_gene: .; len: 16; abundance: .; j_gene: TRBJ2-1; CDR3aa: CAWSEWVESSYNEQFF; CDR3nt: TGTGCCTGGAGTGAGTGGGTCGAATCCTCCTACAATGAGCAGTTCTTC
v_gene: TRBV11-2; d_gene: .; len: 14; abundance: .; j_gene: TRBJ2-7; CDR3aa: CASSLVGYPYEQYF; CDR3nt: TGTGCCAGCAGCTTAGTCGGGTACCCCTACGAGCAGTACTTC
v_gene: TRBV5-5; d_gene: TRBD1; len: 15; abundance: .; j_gene: TRBJ1-3; CDR3aa: CASSSDRGSGNTIYF; CDR3nt: TGTGCCAGCAGCTCAGACAGGGGCTCTGGAAACACCATATATTTT
v_gene: TRBV4-1; d_gene: TRBD1; len: 18; abundance: .; j_gene: TRBJ1-2; CDR3aa: CASSQTNTGGAPVYGYTF; CDR3nt: TGCGCCAGCAGCCAGACCAACACAGGGGGCGCACCCGTCTATGGCTACACCTTC
v_gene: TRBV5-6; d_gene: TRBD2; len: 16; abundance: .; j_gene: TRBJ2-7; CDR3aa: CASSLDPSGRAQEQYF; CDR3nt: TGTGCCAGCAGCTTGGACCCTAGCGGGAGGGCCCAAGAGCAGTACTTC